The 18 T cell receptor beta chains below all came from one sample that was sequenced in a study of OX40 agonist ivuxolimab in advanced cancers. TCRdb's table, derived via immunoSEQ multiplex PCR, lists solely in-frame clones and lacks some. The sample consists of tens of thousands of clones, 90% of them appearing once. The input for sequencing was CD4+ or CD8+ T cells sorted from blood, taken in a trial of the OX40 agonist ivuxolimab. The receptors come from an adult with an advanced solid tumor such as melanoma, head and neck, liver or kidney cancer.

V usage is TRBV6-6 and J usage is TRBJ2-7; D is uncertain. This CDR3 has 14 amino acids. Germline lookup yields CDR1 MNHNY and CDR2 SVGAGI (reference sequence). V lost 0 bases to trimming and J lost 2 bases, with 8 bases between them. The CDR3 DNA is TGTGCCAGCAGTTACTCGGCTGACCCCTACGAGCAGTACTTC. It yields the protein CASSYSADPYEQYF.

The V gene is TRBV10-3, the J gene TRBJ2-6; TRBD2 is a possible D gene (6 bases). The germline CDR1 and CDR2 sequences are ENHRY and SYGVKD. The CDR3 is made up of 16 amino acids. The ends were cut back, 4 bases at V and 0 bases at J, with 10 bases in the middle. The CDR3 protein is CAISVGTLSGANVLTF. Written as DNA, the CDR3 is TGTGCCATCAGTGTGGGGACTCTCTCTGGGGCCAACGTCCTGACTTTC.

J is TRBJ2-5 and V is TRBV28; D unresolved. The V gene's germline CDR1 is MDHEN and CDR2 SYDVKM. V was shortened by 5 bases and J by 7 bases, with 11 bases between the two germline ends. The CDR3 runs 12 residues. DNA for the CDR3: TGTGCCAGCAGTCGATCCCTCGGGACCCAGTACTTC. Its protein product is CASSRSLGTQYF.

The chain couples TRBV5-5 to TRBJ2-7, with D possibly being TRBD2 (6 bases). This CDR3 has 16 residues. V lost 0 bases to trimming and J lost 2 bases, with 15 bases between them. Germline V CDR1 and CDR2: SGHKS, YYEKEE (reference sequence). Written as DNA, the CDR3 is TGTGCCAGCAGCTTGGGGTATAGCGGAGTTCCCTACGAGCAGTACTTC. As protein: CASSLGYSGVPYEQYF.

The rearrangement links TRBV18 to TRBJ2-7, with TRBD1 matching 7 bases. In germline, CDR1 is KGHSH, CDR2 LQKENI. J was trimmed by 4 bases and V by 3 bases; bases with no gene match: 3. The CDR3 totals 13 residues. The DNA of the CDR3 is TGTGCCAGCTCACCCGACAGGGCGTACGAGCAGTACTTC. Its translation: CASSPDRAYEQYF.

About this clone itself: Within the sample, other DNA sequences also encode this same CDR3. The genes are TRBV5-1 and TRBJ1-1; possibly TRBD1 for D (5 bases). There are 16 residues in the CDR3. The germline CDR1 and CDR2 sequences are SGHRS and YFSETQ. With 0 bases removed from V and 1 base from J, the gap between germline ends came to 13 bases. The CDR3 protein is CASSLAPGGENTEAFF. CDR3 bases: TGCGCCAGCAGCTTGGCCCCGGGGGGGGAGAACACTGAAGCTTTCTTT. The complete variable domain, with remaining parts taken from reference TRBV5-1 and TRBJ1-1, reads KAGVTQTPRYLIKTRGQQVTLSCSPISGHRSVSWYQQTPGQGLQFLFEYFSETQRNKGNFPGRFSGRQFSNSRSEMNVSTLELGDSALYLCASSLAPGGENTEAFFGQGTRLTVV.

The rearrangement links TRBV7-8 to TRBJ2-7; D not certain. Germline values: CDR1 SGHVS, CDR2 FQNEAQ. This CDR3 comprises 15 residues. With 2 bases removed from V and 1 base from J, the gap between germline ends came to 12 bases. The CDR3 coding sequence is TGTGCCAGCAGCTTACCAGCGTCTATATCCTACGAGCAGTACTTC. Amino acid sequence: CASSLPASISYEQYF. Using reference TRBV7-8 and TRBJ2-7 for the parts outside the CDR3, the full variable domain is GAGVSQSPRYKVAKRGQDVALRCDPISGHVSLFWYQQALGQGPEFLTYFQNEAQLDKSGLPSDRFFAERPEGSVSTLKIQRTQQEDSAVYLCASSLPASISYEQYFGPGTRLTVT.

V gene TRBV5-1 combines with J gene TRBJ2-7, with TRBD2 matching 9 bases. This CDR3 spans 14 amino acids. In germline, CDR1 is SGHRS, CDR2 YFSETQ. The V segment lost 1 base and the J segment 6 bases; nucleotides outside the gene matches: 5. The CDR3 DNA is TGCGCCAGCAGCTTGATAGCGGGAGTTCTCGAGCAGTACTTC. This sequence encodes CASSLIAGVLEQYF.

The chain couples TRBV6-4 to TRBJ2-2; unclear D gene. Deletions cut 4 bases from V and 4 bases from J, with 10 bases between. The length of the CDR3 is 14 residues. CDR1 is MRHNA, CDR2 SNTAGT, per germline. CDR3 loop: CASSAEITTGELFF. As DNA, the CDR3 is TGTGCCAGCAGTGCCGAAATCACCACCGGGGAGCTGTTTTTT.

The V call is TRBV6-1, the J call TRBJ2-3; D remains ambiguous. V lost 7 bases and J lost 5, with 16 bases in between. This CDR3 is built from 14 residues. CDR1 is MNHNS, CDR2 SASEGT, per germline. CDR3 sequence (DNA): TGTGCCAGCACGGCGCCCAGAAGAGGAGATACGCAGTATTTT. Amino acids: CASTAPRRGDTQYF.

The genes are TRBV19 and TRBJ1-2; D perhaps matches TRBD1 (5 bases). Germline V gene lookup returns CDR1 LNHDA and CDR2 SQIVND (reference sequence). V lost 5 bases and J 8 bases, leaving 21 bases between the germline ends. The CDR3 runs 15 residues. CDR3 in amino acids: CASSSDSRASKGYTF. The DNA for the CDR3 is TGTGCCAGTAGTTCAGACAGCCGAGCCTCTAAAGGCTACACCTTC.

The chain couples TRBV6-1 to TRBJ2-1; D is perhaps TRBD2 (5 bases). The V end lost 4 bases, the J end lost 4 bases, and 8 bases lay between the germline ends. The CDR3 is 13 amino acids. The V gene's germline CDR1 is MNHNS and CDR2 SASEGT. The CDR3 protein is CASSAEVYNEQFF. The CDR3 region has the DNA TGTGCCAGCAGTGCGGAGGTTTACAATGAGCAGTTCTTC.

This clone was found a few times. The V call is TRBV27, the J call TRBJ2-7, with 7 bases that match TRBD2. J was trimmed by 2 bases and V by 3 bases; bases with no gene match: 7. Germline-derived CDR1 and CDR2 are MNHEY and SMNVEV (reference sequence). This CDR3 is 15 amino acids long. The CDR3: CASSFSTGGTYEQYF. The CDR3 DNA is TGTGCCAGCAGTTTCTCCACCGGGGGGACCTACGAGCAGTACTTC.

V and J are TRBV5-8 and TRBJ1-1; D is perhaps TRBD1 (5 bases). V dropped 2 bases and J dropped 0 bases, with 14 bases sitting between them. The CDR3 has 16 amino acids. Germline V lookup: CDR1 SGHTS, CDR2 YDEGEE. The chain's CDR3 is CASSFSVWGLNTEAFF. In nucleotides, the CDR3 is TGTGCCAGCAGCTTCTCCGTCTGGGGGTTGAACACTGAAGCTTTCTTT. Full variable domain (outside the CDR3, taken from reference TRBV5-8 and TRBJ1-1): EAGVTQSPTHLIKTRGQQATLRCSPISGHTSVYWYQQALGLGLQFLLWYDEGEERNRGNFPPRFSGRQFPNYSSELNVNALELEDSALYLCASSFSVWGLNTEAFFGQGTRLTVV.

V and J are TRBV28 and TRBJ2-1; D remains unclear. CDR1 MDHEN and CDR2 SYDVKM come from the germline V gene. Deletions cut 5 bases from V and 0 bases from J, with 8 bases between. This CDR3 has 14 residues. CDR3: CASSPNFSYNEQFF. For the CDR3, the DNA is TGTGCCAGCAGTCCAAATTTCTCCTACAATGAGCAGTTCTTC.

The V gene is TRBV28, the J gene TRBJ1-1, with D tentatively TRBD1 (6 bases). The V gene's germline CDR1 is MDHEN and CDR2 SYDVKM. V lost 3 bases, J lost 0 bases, and 8 bases lay in between. The CDR3 loop spans 14 amino acids. The CDR3 DNA is TGTGCCAGCAGTTTTCCAGGGGTGAACACTGAAGCTTTCTTT. It is translated as CASSFPGVNTEAFF.

Written as DNA, the CDR3 is TGTGCCAGCAGCCTAGCCGGGACAGGGTCACTATTCTATGGCTACACCTTC. Amino acid sequence: CASSLAGTGSLFYGYTF. V and J are TRBV11-3 and TRBJ1-2; TRBD1 aligns across 9 bases. Germline V CDR1 and CDR2: SGHNT, YENEEA. The CDR3 contains 17 residues. Germline trimming cut 5 bases from V and 4 bases from J; bases unmatched to any gene: 14.

The rearrangement links TRBV5-1 to TRBJ2-7, with TRBD1 as a possible D gene (7 bases). V shed 0 bases and J shed 3 bases, with 13 bases lying between them. Germline CDR1 SGHRS, CDR2 YFSETQ. The CDR3 length is 15 residues. The CDR3 spells CASSLGQGGLYEQYF. In DNA form, the CDR3 reads TGCGCCAGCAGCTTGGGACAGGGAGGACTCTACGAGCAGTACTTC.